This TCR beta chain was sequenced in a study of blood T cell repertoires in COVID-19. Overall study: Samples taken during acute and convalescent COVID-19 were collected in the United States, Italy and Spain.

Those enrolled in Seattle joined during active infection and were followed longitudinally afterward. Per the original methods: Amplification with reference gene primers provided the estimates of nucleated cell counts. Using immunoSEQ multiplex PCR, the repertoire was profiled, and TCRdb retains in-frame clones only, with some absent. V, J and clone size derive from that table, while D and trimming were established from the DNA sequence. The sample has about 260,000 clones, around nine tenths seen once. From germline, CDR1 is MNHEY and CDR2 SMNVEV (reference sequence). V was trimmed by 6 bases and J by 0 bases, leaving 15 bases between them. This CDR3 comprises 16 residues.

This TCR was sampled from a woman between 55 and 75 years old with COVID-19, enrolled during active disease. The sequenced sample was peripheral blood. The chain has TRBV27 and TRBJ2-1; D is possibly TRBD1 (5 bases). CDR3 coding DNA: TGTGCCAGCAGCTCAGACTGGACAAGCTCCTACAATGAGCAGTTCTTC. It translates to CASSSDWTSSYNEQFF.